This is a list of T cell receptor beta chains from one sample in a study of CD8+ T cells in alopecia areata. TCRdb keeps only in-frame clones here, not all; method: immunoSEQ multiplex PCR. The repertoire holds some 170,000 clones, with 63% as singletons. The sequences come from CD4+ T cells sorted from blood, collected at week 0. These TCRs come from a human donor with alopecia areata. The CDR3 runs from the conserved cysteine through the conserved F or W. D genes are given only for firm matches. Rows give clone size only sometimes, using once, few, many, or a class for an expanded clone.

clone size	CDR3 length	D gene	V gene	J gene	CDR3 protein	CDR3 DNA
NA	15	NA	TRBV30	TRBJ2-6	CAWRKRDSGANVLTF	TGTGCCTGGAGGAAAAGGGACTCTGGGGCCAACGTCCTGACTTTC
NA	15	TRBD2	TRBV2	TRBJ2-5	CASSDPGLASETQYF	TGTGCCAGCAGTGACCCCGGACTAGCCTCCGAGACCCAGTACTTC
NA	17	NA	TRBV18	TRBJ2-3	CASSAAYGGGGTDTQYF	TGTGCCAGCTCAGCTGCTTACGGCGGTGGGGGCACAGATACGCAGTATTTT
NA	15	NA	TRBV11-2	TRBJ2-7	CASSLDLENPYEQYF	TGTGCCAGCAGCTTAGATCTGGAGAACCCCTACGAGCAGTACTTC
NA	13	NA	TRBV6-5	TRBJ1-2	CASSYAGNYGYTF	TGTGCCAGCAGTTACGCAGGGAACTATGGCTACACCTTC
NA	16	NA	TRBV29-1	TRBJ2-7	CSVVGSSTGTTYEQYF	TGCAGCGTTGTTGGGTCGTCGACAGGAACTACCTACGAGCAGTACTTC
NA	13	NA	TRBV29-1	TRBJ1-1	CSVSTVMNTEAFF	TGCAGCGTTTCGACAGTCATGAACACTGAAGCTTTCTTT
NA	15	NA	TRBV30	TRBJ2-4	CAWSVLGRGQNIQYF	TGTGCCTGGAGTGTACTTGGTCGGGGGCAAAACATTCAGTACTTC
NA	14	NA	TRBV15	TRBJ2-7	CATSRVQGLYEQYF	TGTGCCACCAGCAGAGTGCAGGGGCTGTACGAGCAGTACTTC
NA	14	TRBD2	TRBV6-1	TRBJ2-1	CASRRGLGLDEQFF	TGTGCCAGCAGGCGCGGACTAGGCCTCGATGAGCAGTTCTTC
NA	13	NA	TRBV7-7	TRBJ1-1	CASSSWTNTEAFF	TGTGCCAGCAGCTCATGGACGAACACTGAAGCTTTCTTT
NA	14	NA	TRBV29-1	TRBJ1-2	CSGRDHTQHTGYTF	TGCAGCGGGAGGGATCATACACAACACACAGGCTACACCTTC
medium-sized	12	TRBD1	TRBV9	TRBJ2-7	CASSMRQGEQYF	TGTGCCAGCAGCATGCGACAGGGCGAGCAGTACTTC
NA	15	NA	TRBV28	TRBJ1-6	CASRLPQTDNSPLHF	TGTGCCAGCCGACTTCCTCAGACAGATAATTCACCCCTCCACTTT
medium-sized	11	NA	TRBV25-1	TRBJ1-4	CASSHSDGIHF	TGTGCCAGCAGCCACAGTGACGGAATTCATTTT
NA	15	TRBD1	TRBV11-2	TRBJ2-1	CASTTMGQVSDEQFF	TGTGCCAGCACCACCATGGGACAGGTGTCGGATGAGCAGTTCTTC
NA	16	NA	TRBV4-3	TRBJ1-1	CASSQVGRGMNTEAFF	TGCGCCAGCAGCCAAGTGGGGAGAGGGATGAACACTGAAGCTTTCTTT
NA	13	NA	TRBV18	TRBJ1-2	CASSTDNPYGYTF	TGTGCCAGCTCTACGGACAATCCCTATGGCTACACCTTC
NA	13	TRBD1	TRBV9	TRBJ1-2	CASSARDRTAYTF	TGTGCCAGCAGCGCCCGGGACAGGACCGCCTACACCTTC
few	15	TRBD1	TRBV30	TRBJ1-5	CAASTGTYSNQPQHF	TGTGCCGCTTCGACAGGGACCTATAGCAATCAGCCCCAGCATTTT
few	15	TRBD1	TRBV6-1	TRBJ2-1	CASSGDREEDNEQFF	TGTGCCAGCAGTGGCGACAGGGAAGAGGACAATGAGCAGTTCTTC
NA	11	NA	TRBV2	TRBJ2-7	CASSALWEQYF	TGTGCCAGCAGTGCTCTTTGGGAGCAGTACTTC
NA	15	TRBD2	TRBV5-1	TRBJ2-3	CASSLSGASTDTQYF	TGCGCCAGCAGCTTGAGCGGGGCTAGCACAGATACGCAGTATTTT
once	15	TRBD1	TRBV9	TRBJ2-1	CASSVEGQGAREQFF	TGTGCCAGCAGCGTAGAAGGACAGGGGGCCAGGGAGCAGTTCTTC
few	10	NA	TRBV29-1	TRBJ2-1	CSGGWREQFF	TGCAGCGGAGGTTGGCGTGAGCAGTTCTTC
NA	13	TRBD2	TRBV2	TRBJ2-3	CASSASGPDTQYF	TGTGCCAGCAGTGCTAGCGGGCCAGATACGCAGTATTTT
few	15	NA	TRBV10-3	TRBJ2-3	CAISDHGGSKDTQYF	TGTGCCATCAGTGATCACGGGGGCTCCAAAGATACGCAGTATTTT
NA	13	NA	TRBV4-3	TRBJ2-7	CASSQDVFGGPYF	TGCGCCAGCAGCCAAGATGTCTTTGGAGGACCGTACTTC
NA	11	NA	TRBV5-1	TRBJ1-4	CASRLNEKLFF	TGCGCCAGCAGGTTAAATGAAAAACTGTTTTTT
NA	14	NA	TRBV15	TRBJ2-7	CATRSENSRSEQYF	TGTGCCACCAGGTCGGAGAACAGTAGAAGCGAGCAGTACTTC
NA	12	NA	TRBV29-1	TRBJ2-1	CSVALLAGEQFF	TGCAGCGTTGCCCTACTAGCCGGTGAGCAGTTCTTC
NA	15	NA	TRBV5-1	TRBJ2-1	CASSLDLGFGNEQFF	TGCGCCAGCAGCTTGGATTTGGGTTTCGGCAATGAGCAGTTCTTC
NA	12	NA	TRBV15	TRBJ2-7	CATSKQGYEQYF	TGTGCCACCAGCAAACAGGGTTACGAGCAGTACTTC
NA	14	NA	TRBV19	TRBJ2-5	CASSIRGTQETQYF	TGTGCCAGTAGTATCCGTGGGACACAAGAGACCCAGTACTTC
NA	13	TRBD1	TRBV30	TRBJ2-2	CAWSAGGPGELFF	TGTGCCTGGAGTGCAGGGGGCCCCGGGGAGCTGTTTTTT
NA	14	NA	TRBV27	TRBJ2-1	CASSQTVQHNEQFF	TGTGCCAGCAGCCAGACAGTACAGCACAATGAGCAGTTCTTC
NA	13	NA	TRBV15	TRBJ1-2	CATSSIKSGGYTF	TGTGCCACCAGCAGTATAAAGTCCGGTGGCTACACCTTC
few	12	NA	TRBV30	TRBJ2-1	CAWSASGHEQFF	TGTGCCTGGAGTGCGAGTGGTCATGAGCAGTTCTTC
few	14	NA	TRBV30	TRBJ2-6	CAWGQGTGANVLTF	TGTGCCTGGGGCCAAGGGACCGGGGCCAACGTCCTGACTTTC
NA	14	TRBD1	TRBV29-1	TRBJ2-2	CSGETGTITGELFF	TGCAGCGGAGAGACAGGGACGATCACCGGGGAGCTGTTTTTT
once	16	NA	TRBV29-1	TRBJ2-7	CSVVSGRNHFASEQYF	TGCAGCGTTGTTTCCGGGAGAAATCATTTTGCGTCCGAGCAGTACTTC
NA	11	NA	TRBV29-1	TRBJ1-1	CSARWNTEAFF	TGCAGCGCACGATGGAACACTGAAGCTTTCTTT
NA	11	NA	TRBV30	TRBJ2-7	CAWSVGAGQYF	TGTGCCTGGAGTGTAGGGGCAGGACAGTACTTC
NA	17	NA	TRBV29-1	TRBJ1-2	CSAGGPRGQGINYGYTF	TGCAGCGCAGGAGGTCCAAGAGGCCAGGGGATTAACTATGGCTACACCTTC
NA	13	TRBD1	TRBV30	TRBJ1-1	CAWSARGQTEAFF	TGTGCCTGGAGTGCCAGGGGACAGACTGAAGCTTTCTTT